The rows below give T cell receptor beta chains drawn from one sample of a study of T cell changes during pregnancy in multiple sclerosis. TCRdb keeps only in-frame clones here, not all; method: immunoSEQ multiplex PCR. The table has about 29,000 clones, roughly 90% seen once. The input for sequencing was CD8+ T cells from peripheral blood mononuclear cells, taken after pregnancy. The receptors come from a female donor with multiple sclerosis, enrolled in a pregnancy study. CDR3s include the opening cysteine and the closing phenylalanine or tryptophan. A D gene is named only where the DNA matches it firmly. Where a row states a size, it is once, few, many or the class of an expanded clone; other rows omit it.

cdr3_aa,cdr3_nt,d_call,clone_size,j_call,v_call
CASSDGRGSSDEQFF,TGTGCCAGCAGTGACGGGAGGGGGAGTAGTGATGAGCAGTTCTTC,NA,medium-sized,TRBJ2-1,TRBV6-4
CASSLNSMNSYEQYF,TGTGCCAGCAGCTTAAACTCGATGAACTCCTACGAGCAGTACTTC,NA,once,TRBJ2-7,TRBV7-3
CASSLRSYEQYF,TGTGCCAGCAGCCTCAGATCCTACGAGCAGTACTTC,NA,once,TRBJ2-7,TRBV11-2
CASSLNPGEAFF,TGTGCCAGCAGCTTGAATCCGGGTGAAGCTTTCTTT,NA,NA,TRBJ1-1,TRBV5-4
CASSTEPSSEQFF,TGTGCCAGTAGTACCGAGCCTTCTAGTGAGCAGTTCTTC,NA,NA,TRBJ2-1,TRBV19
CASSQEASGSAYEQYF,TGCGCCAGCAGCCAAGAAGCTAGCGGGAGTGCTTACGAGCAGTACTTC,TRBD2,NA,TRBJ2-7,TRBV4-1
CASSLTGYGTNNEQFF,TGTGCCAGCAGCTTAACGGGATACGGGACTAACAATGAGCAGTTCTTC,TRBD2,once,TRBJ2-1,TRBV7-3
CASSLSAQNYGYTF,TGTGCCAGCAGTTTATCGGCCCAGAACTATGGCTACACCTTC,NA,NA,TRBJ1-2,TRBV27
CAISEGLRGYTF,TGTGCCATCAGTGAGGGTCTCCGGGGCTACACCTTC,NA,NA,TRBJ1-2,TRBV10-3
CASSLGASYEQYF,TGTGCCAGCAGCTTAGGGGCCTCCTACGAGCAGTACTTC,NA,once,TRBJ2-7,TRBV7-6
CASSPTGTLPQFF,TGTGCCAGCAGCCCGACAGGGACCCTTCCTCAGTTCTTC,TRBD1,NA,TRBJ2-1,TRBV11-2
CARIKGACYEQYF,TGTGCCAGAATAAAGGGGGCCTGCTACGAGCAGTACTTC,TRBD1,NA,TRBJ2-7,TRBV7-9
CASSATVGLGSSYEQYF,TGTGCCAGCAGCGCAACCGTGGGACTAGGGAGCTCCTACGAGCAGTACTTC,TRBD2,NA,TRBJ2-7,TRBV9
CASSYSTEQFF,TGTGCCAGCAGTTATTCTACTGAGCAGTTCTTC,NA,NA,TRBJ2-1,TRBV6-5
CASSYGTKREQFF,TGTGCCAGCAGTTACGGGACAAAACGAGAGCAGTTCTTC,NA,NA,TRBJ2-1,TRBV25-1
CATSRDLLAGPSYNEQFF,TGTGCCACCAGCAGAGATTTACTAGCGGGCCCCTCCTACAATGAGCAGTTCTTC,TRBD2,NA,TRBJ2-1,TRBV15
CASSAKGRGNEKLFF,TGTGCCAGCAGTGCCAAGGGGCGGGGTAATGAAAAACTGTTTTTT,NA,NA,TRBJ1-4,TRBV27
CASSEGYPGEQYF,TGTGCCAGCAGTGAGGGCTACCCTGGCGAGCAGTACTTC,NA,NA,TRBJ2-7,TRBV6-4
CASSQDPRRDSHEQYF,TGCGCCAGCAGCCAAGATCCTCGTCGGGATTCCCACGAGCAGTACTTC,NA,NA,TRBJ2-7,TRBV4-3
CAWMGPGTSGERGSYEQYF,TGTGCCTGGATGGGGCCAGGGACTAGCGGGGAGAGAGGCTCCTACGAGCAGTACTTC,TRBD2,NA,TRBJ2-7,TRBV30
CATGPMNQPQHF,TGCGCTACAGGGCCTATGAATCAGCCCCAGCATTTT,NA,NA,TRBJ1-5,TRBV6-5
CASSLIQGSGANVLTF,TGCGCCAGCAGCCTGATACAGGGCTCTGGGGCCAACGTCCTGACTTTC,NA,NA,TRBJ2-6,TRBV4-1
CASSQGSSRGNTIYF,TGCGCCAGCAGCCAAGGAAGCTCTAGAGGGAACACCATATATTTT,NA,NA,TRBJ1-3,TRBV4-3
CASRTRLSNEQFF,TGCGCCAGTCGGACTAGATTGTCCAATGAGCAGTTCTTC,TRBD2,few,TRBJ2-1,TRBV10-1
CASSQDQERSSYNEQFF,TGCGCCAGCAGCCAAGACCAGGAGCGGAGCTCCTACAATGAGCAGTTCTTC,NA,few,TRBJ2-1,TRBV4-3
CASSLDGVLLDTQYF,TGTGCCAGCAGCTTGGACGGTGTACTATTAGATACGCAGTATTTT,NA,NA,TRBJ2-3,TRBV5-4
CASSLFVRDYEQYF,TGTGCCAGCAGTTTATTCGTGCGGGACTACGAGCAGTACTTC,NA,NA,TRBJ2-7,TRBV28
CATSRDNPGNGYTF,TGTGCCACCAGCAGAGATAACCCAGGGAATGGCTACACCTTC,NA,many,TRBJ1-2,TRBV15
CASSEYQAGGELFF,TGTGCCAGCAGTGAATATCAAGCGGGAGGGGAGCTGTTTTTT,TRBD2,NA,TRBJ2-2,TRBV25-1
CASSPGELSNQPQHF,TGTGCCAGCAGCCCCGGGGAATTGAGCAATCAGCCCCAGCATTTT,NA,NA,TRBJ1-5,TRBV7-9
CASSISLAEDSNYGYTF,TGTGCCAGTAGTATATCTTTGGCAGAAGATTCTAACTATGGCTACACCTTC,NA,NA,TRBJ1-2,TRBV19
CASSLSAGLLTENSYEQYF,TGCGCCAGCAGCTTGTCCGCGGGATTGTTGACAGAAAATTCCTACGAGCAGTACTTC,NA,NA,TRBJ2-7,TRBV5-1
CASSYPQTSGRLDEQFF,TGTGCCAGCAGCTACCCTCAAACTAGCGGGAGGTTGGATGAGCAGTTCTTC,TRBD2,once,TRBJ2-1,TRBV7-9
CASSEQGARTNEKLFF,TGTGCCAGCAGTGAACAGGGGGCGCGAACTAATGAAAAACTGTTTTTT,TRBD1,NA,TRBJ1-4,TRBV25-1
CAWSPIPWAEQYF,TGTGCCTGGAGTCCGATACCGTGGGCGGAGCAGTACTTC,NA,NA,TRBJ2-7,TRBV30
CASSLDRGDEQFF,TGCGCCAGCAGCTTGGACAGGGGTGATGAGCAGTTCTTC,TRBD1,few,TRBJ2-1,TRBV5-1
CASSQVGGLASYNEQFF,TGCGCCAGCAGCCAAGTAGGTGGACTAGCCTCCTACAATGAGCAGTTCTTC,TRBD2,NA,TRBJ2-1,TRBV4-3
CASSPGLAATDTQYF,TGTGCCAGCAGCCCCGGACTAGCGGCCACAGATACGCAGTATTTT,TRBD2,NA,TRBJ2-3,TRBV7-3
CASSQGSRGNTEAFF,TGCGCCAGCAGCCAAGGGTCCCGAGGGAACACTGAAGCTTTCTTT,NA,NA,TRBJ1-1,TRBV4-1
CASSGPRQGMNGYTF,TGTGCCAGCAGTGGACCAAGACAGGGAATGAATGGCTACACCTTC,TRBD1,NA,TRBJ1-2,TRBV27
CSVEEGRMNTGELFF,TGCAGCGTTGAAGAGGGCCGGATGAACACCGGGGAGCTGTTTTTT,NA,NA,TRBJ2-2,TRBV29-1
CASSLQGDNQPQHF,TGTGCCAGCAGTTTACAGGGGGACAATCAGCCCCAGCATTTT,TRBD1,NA,TRBJ1-5,TRBV27
CASSDLTPRSEQFF,TGTGCCAGCAGTGATCTGACGCCCCGGAGTGAGCAGTTCTTC,NA,once,TRBJ2-1,TRBV6-1
CASSNPAGEQYF,TGTGCCAGCAGTAACCCCGCCGGGGAGCAGTACTTC,NA,NA,TRBJ2-7,TRBV27
CASSLVLLEYEQYF,TGTGCCAGCAGCTTAGTTCTCCTAGAATACGAGCAGTACTTC,NA,NA,TRBJ2-7,TRBV7-2
CASSLALSGSRYEQYF,TGTGCCAGCAGCTTAGCGCTGAGCGGGAGTCGATACGAGCAGTACTTC,TRBD2,few,TRBJ2-7,TRBV7-8
CASSHPSGGNTEAFF,TGCGCCAGCAGCCACCCCAGCGGCGGGAACACTGAAGCTTTCTTT,NA,once,TRBJ1-1,TRBV4-1
CASSPGTVYEQYF,TGTGCCAGCAGTCCCGGGACAGTCTACGAGCAGTACTTC,TRBD1,NA,TRBJ2-7,TRBV27
CASSLESGSRSYTF,TGTGCCAGCAGTTTAGAGTCAGGGTCTCGAAGCTACACCTTC,NA,few,TRBJ1-2,TRBV28
CSVEPPGQGQAFF,TGCAGCGTTGAACCCCCCGGACAGGGCCAAGCTTTCTTT,TRBD1,NA,TRBJ1-1,TRBV29-1
CSVGIRLGLAGVRDTQYF,TGCAGCGTTGGAATAAGGTTGGGACTAGCGGGAGTCCGAGATACGCAGTATTTT,TRBD2,once,TRBJ2-3,TRBV29-1
CASHGLAGVEQYF,TGTGCCAGCCACGGACTAGCGGGAGTCGAGCAGTACTTC,TRBD2,NA,TRBJ2-7,TRBV2
CASSQDLPSGRYEQYF,TGCGCCAGCAGCCAAGATCTACCTAGCGGGAGATACGAGCAGTACTTC,TRBD2,NA,TRBJ2-7,TRBV4-3
CASSSPGTGITDTQYF,TGTGCCAGCAGTTCTCCCGGGACAGGGATCACAGATACGCAGTATTTT,TRBD1,NA,TRBJ2-3,TRBV5-4
CASSDSASSSYNEQFF,TGTGCCAGCAGTGACTCCGCCTCGAGCTCCTACAATGAGCAGTTCTTC,NA,NA,TRBJ2-1,TRBV6-4